This TCR beta chain comes out of a study of T-cell memory formation after mild COVID-19. 5'RACE with constant-segment primers built TCRalpha and TCRbeta cDNA libraries with UMIs. TCRdb independently ran MiXCR on the 5' RACE reads; one entry per CDR3 protein. The sample holds 360,000 or so distinct CDR3 sequences, 25% to 30% seen once. Findings of the study overall: The main location of contracting CD4+ clones was CM and EM, and that of contracting CD8+ clones was EMRA.

This clonotype came up a few times. What it binds is not known. The CDR3 extends over 16 amino acids. With V trimmed by 5 bases and J by 5 bases, 11 bases remained unmatched. Germline V gene lookup returns CDR1 SGHAT and CDR2 FQNNGV. The receptor comes from an adult woman who had mild COVID-19 (a few samples of this study predate the infection). Cell type and time point are not known. Material for sequencing was PBMCs or a T cell subset sorted from them (not recorded which). This chain connects TRBV11-2 to TRBJ2-5; TRBD1 matches at 10 bases. CDR3 coding DNA: TGTGCCAGCAGCGGACGGACAGGGGGTTGGAAGGAGACCCAGTACTTC. This gives the protein CASSGRTGGWKETQYF.